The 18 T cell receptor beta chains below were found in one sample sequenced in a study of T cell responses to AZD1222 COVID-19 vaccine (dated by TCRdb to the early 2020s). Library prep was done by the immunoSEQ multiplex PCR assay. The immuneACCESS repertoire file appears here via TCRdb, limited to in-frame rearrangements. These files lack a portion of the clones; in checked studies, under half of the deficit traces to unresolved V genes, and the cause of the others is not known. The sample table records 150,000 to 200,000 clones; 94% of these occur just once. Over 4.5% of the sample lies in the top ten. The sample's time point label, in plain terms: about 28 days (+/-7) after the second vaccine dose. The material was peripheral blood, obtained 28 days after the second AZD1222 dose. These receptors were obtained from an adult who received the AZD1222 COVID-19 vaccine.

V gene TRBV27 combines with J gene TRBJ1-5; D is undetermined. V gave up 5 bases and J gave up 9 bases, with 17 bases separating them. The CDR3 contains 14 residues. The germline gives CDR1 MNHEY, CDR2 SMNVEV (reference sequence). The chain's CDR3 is CASSISSPFSPQHF. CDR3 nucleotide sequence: TGTGCCAGCAGTATTTCGTCCCCCTTCTCGCCCCAGCATTTT.

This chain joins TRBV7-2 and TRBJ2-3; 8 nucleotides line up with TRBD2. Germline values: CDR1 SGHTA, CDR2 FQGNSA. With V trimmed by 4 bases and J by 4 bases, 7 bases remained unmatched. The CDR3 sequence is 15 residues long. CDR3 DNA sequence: TGTGCCAGCAGCTCTCGGGCGGGAGGCCCAGATACGCAGTATTTT. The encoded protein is CASSSRAGGPDTQYF.

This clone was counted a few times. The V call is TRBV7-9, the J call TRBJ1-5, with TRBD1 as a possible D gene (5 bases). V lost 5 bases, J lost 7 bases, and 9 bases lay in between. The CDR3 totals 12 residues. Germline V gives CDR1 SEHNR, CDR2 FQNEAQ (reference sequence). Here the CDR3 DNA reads TGTGCCAGCAGCGACAGTCGACAGCCCCAGCATTTT. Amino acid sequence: CASSDSRQPQHF.

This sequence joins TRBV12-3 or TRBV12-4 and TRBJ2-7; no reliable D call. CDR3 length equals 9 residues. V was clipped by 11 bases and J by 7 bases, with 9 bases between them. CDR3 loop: CAFGWEQYF. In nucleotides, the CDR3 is TGTGCCTTTGGGTGGGAGCAGTACTTC.

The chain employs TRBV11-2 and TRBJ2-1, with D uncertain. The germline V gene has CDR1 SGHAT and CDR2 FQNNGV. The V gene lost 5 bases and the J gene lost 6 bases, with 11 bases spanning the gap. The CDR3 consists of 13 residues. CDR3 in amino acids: CASSHPYLNEQFF. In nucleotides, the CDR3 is TGTGCCAGCAGCCATCCTTATCTCAATGAGCAGTTCTTC.

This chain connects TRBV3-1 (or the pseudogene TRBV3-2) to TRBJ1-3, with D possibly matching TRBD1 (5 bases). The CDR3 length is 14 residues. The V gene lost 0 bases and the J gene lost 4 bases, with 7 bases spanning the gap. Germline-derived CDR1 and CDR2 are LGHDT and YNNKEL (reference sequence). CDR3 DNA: TGTGCCAGCAGCCAAGACAGGGCGGGAAACACCATATATTTT. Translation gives CASSQDRAGNTIYF.

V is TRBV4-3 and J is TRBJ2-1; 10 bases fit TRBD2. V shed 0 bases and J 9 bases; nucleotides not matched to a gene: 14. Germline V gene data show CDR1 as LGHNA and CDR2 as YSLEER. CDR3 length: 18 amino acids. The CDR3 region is CASSQEKRLAGVVGEQFF. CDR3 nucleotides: TGCGCCAGCAGCCAAGAGAAAAGGCTAGCGGGAGTAGTCGGTGAGCAGTTCTTC.

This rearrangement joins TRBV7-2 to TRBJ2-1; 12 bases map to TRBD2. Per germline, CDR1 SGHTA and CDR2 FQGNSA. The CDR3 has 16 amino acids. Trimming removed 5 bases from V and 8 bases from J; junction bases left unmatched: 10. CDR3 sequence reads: CASSPRTSGIGDEQFF. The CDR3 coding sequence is TGTGCCAGCAGCCCGCGGACTAGCGGGATAGGGGATGAGCAGTTCTTC. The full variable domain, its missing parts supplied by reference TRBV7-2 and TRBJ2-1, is GAGVSQSPSNKVTEKGKDVELRCDPISGHTALYWYRQSLGQGLEFLIYFQGNSAPDKSGLPSDRFSAERTGGSVSTLTIQRTQQEDSAVYLCASSPRTSGIGDEQFFGPGTRLTVL.

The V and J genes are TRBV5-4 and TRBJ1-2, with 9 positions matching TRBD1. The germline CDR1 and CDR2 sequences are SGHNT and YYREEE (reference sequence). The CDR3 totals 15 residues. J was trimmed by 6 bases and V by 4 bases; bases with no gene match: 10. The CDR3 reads CASSGPGQGKNGYTF. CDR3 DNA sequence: TGTGCCAGCAGCGGACCGGGACAGGGAAAGAATGGCTACACCTTC.

The CDR3 DNA is TGTGCCAGCAGCTTAATTGGGCTAGCGGGAGGCCCCGGTCAAGAGACCCAGTACTTC. This sequence encodes CASSLIGLAGGPGQETQYF. The rearrangement links TRBV7-3 to TRBJ2-5, with 11 positions matching TRBD2. V was clipped by 1 base and J by 2 bases; unmatched bases: 12. Germline CDR1 and CDR2: SGHTA and FQGTGA. The CDR3 is made up of 19 amino acids.

The CDR3 sequence is CASSYSLNNEQFF. CDR3 in DNA: TGTGCCAGCAGTTACTCCCTAAACAATGAGCAGTTCTTC. This chain connects TRBV6-5 to TRBJ2-1; D is unresolved. Trimming cost V 0 bases and J 5 bases, with 5 bases left between them. This CDR3 has 13 residues. CDR1 MNHEY and CDR2 SVGAGI come from the germline V gene.

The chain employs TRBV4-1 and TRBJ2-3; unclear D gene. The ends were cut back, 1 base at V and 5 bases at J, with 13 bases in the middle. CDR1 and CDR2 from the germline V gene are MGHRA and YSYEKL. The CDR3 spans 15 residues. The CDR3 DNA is TGCGCCAGCAGCCAAGTTGCAGGTGTTCGAGATACGCAGTATTTT. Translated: CASSQVAGVRDTQYF.

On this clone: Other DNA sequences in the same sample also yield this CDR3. The CDR3 sequence: CASSPGNTIYF. In DNA, the CDR3 is TGTGCCAGCAGTCCTGGAAACACCATATATTTT. The rearrangement uses TRBV2 and TRBJ1-3, with D unclear. CDR1 and CDR2 from the germline V gene are SNHLY and FYNNEI. The CDR3 has 11 amino acids. The V gene lost 5 bases and the J gene lost 2 bases, with 1 base spanning the gap.

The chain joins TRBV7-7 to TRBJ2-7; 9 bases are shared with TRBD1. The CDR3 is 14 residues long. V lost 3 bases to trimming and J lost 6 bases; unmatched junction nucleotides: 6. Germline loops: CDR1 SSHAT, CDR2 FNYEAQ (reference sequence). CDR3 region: CASSLAGTGTEQYF. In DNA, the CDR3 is TGTGCCAGCAGCTTGGCCGGGACAGGGACCGAGCAGTACTTC.

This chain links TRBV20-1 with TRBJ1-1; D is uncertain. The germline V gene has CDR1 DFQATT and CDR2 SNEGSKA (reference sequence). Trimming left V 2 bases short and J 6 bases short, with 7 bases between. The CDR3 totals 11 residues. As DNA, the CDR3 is TGCAGTGCTAGATACGGGGCTGAAGCTTTCTTT. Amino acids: CSARYGAEAFF.

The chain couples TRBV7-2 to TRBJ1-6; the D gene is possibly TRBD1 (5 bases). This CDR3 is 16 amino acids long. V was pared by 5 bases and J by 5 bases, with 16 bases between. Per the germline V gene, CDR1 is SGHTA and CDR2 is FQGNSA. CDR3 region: CASSTQQEINNSPLHF. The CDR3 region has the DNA TGTGCCAGCAGCACCCAACAGGAGATCAATAATTCACCCCTCCACTTT. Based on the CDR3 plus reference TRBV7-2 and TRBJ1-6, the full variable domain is GAGVSQSPSNKVTEKGKDVELRCDPISGHTALYWYRQSLGQGLEFLIYFQGNSAPDKSGLPSDRFSAERTGGSVSTLTIQRTQQEDSAVYLCASSTQQEINNSPLHFGNGTRLTVT.

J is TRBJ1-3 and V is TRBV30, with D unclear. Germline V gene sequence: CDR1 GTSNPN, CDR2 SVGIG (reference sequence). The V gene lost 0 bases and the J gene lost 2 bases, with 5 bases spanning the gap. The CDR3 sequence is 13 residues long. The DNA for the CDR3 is TGTGCCTGGAGTGTACTTGCTGGAAACACCATATATTTT. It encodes CAWSVLAGNTIYF.

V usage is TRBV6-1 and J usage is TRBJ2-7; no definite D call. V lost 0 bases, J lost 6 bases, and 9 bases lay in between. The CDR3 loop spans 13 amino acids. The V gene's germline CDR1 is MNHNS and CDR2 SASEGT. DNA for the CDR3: TGTGCCAGCAGTGAAGCAGTCAAGGGCGAGCAGTACTTC. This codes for CASSEAVKGEQYF.